One TCR beta chain is described in this entry. This entry comes from a study of cytomegalovirus exposure and HLA in healthy donors. Amplification used 60 Vbeta primers and 13 Jbeta primers. The table came from immunoSEQ multiplex PCR; TCRdb's copy has only in-frame clones and leaves some out. The sample has roughly 93,000 clones; approximately 79% are singletons. What was sequenced was PBMCs. This sequence was found in a male donor in good health and CMV-seronegative.

The CDR3: CASSQATSYTDTQYF. The CDR3 DNA reads TGCGCCAGCAGCCAAGCAACTTCATACACAGATACGCAGTATTTT. V is TRBV4-3 and J is TRBJ2-3; no clear D gene. Germline V gene lookup returns CDR1 LGHNA and CDR2 YSLEER. The CDR3 loop spans 15 amino acids. V lost 1 base and J 2 bases, leaving 10 bases between the germline ends.